This is a list of T cell receptor beta chains from one sample in a study of blood T cell repertoires in COVID-19. The method was immunoSEQ multiplex PCR; TCRdb's version includes in-frame clones alone and lacks a portion of them. The sample records about 190,000 clones, roughly four fifths being singletons. Source material: peripheral blood. These receptors were collected from a woman in her seventies with active or convalescent COVID-19. The CDR3 runs from the conserved cysteine through the conserved F or W. D genes are given only for firm matches. A row's size may be missing; if present it is once, few, many or a size class.

size	V	D	J	CDR3	DNA
-	TRBV10-3	-	TRBJ1-4	CATGGQQGIEKLFF	TGTGCCACCGGAGGACAGCAAGGTATTGAAAAACTGTTTTTT
-	TRBV18	-	TRBJ1-1	CASSPPGPREAFF	TGTGCCAGCTCACCACCCGGGCCGAGGGAGGCTTTCTTT
-	TRBV3-1/TRBV3-2	-	TRBJ1-2	CASSPPGSPNGYTF	TGTGCCAGCAGCCCACCGGGTTCTCCGAATGGCTACACCTTC
few	TRBV6-5	TRBD1	TRBJ1-2	CATLRTGSGGYTF	TGTGCCACACTACGGACAGGGTCGGGTGGCTACACCTTC
-	TRBV5-1	TRBD2	TRBJ2-1	CASSLTSETYNEQFF	TGCGCCAGCAGCTTGACTAGCGAGACCTACAATGAGCAGTTCTTC
-	TRBV29-1	-	TRBJ1-4	CSVKEGREKLFF	TGCAGCGTCAAGGAGGGAAGGGAAAAACTGTTTTTT
-	TRBV15	TRBD1	TRBJ1-2	CATSREWGRTGDRGYTF	TGTGCCACCAGCAGAGAATGGGGGAGGACAGGGGACAGGGGCTACACCTTC
-	TRBV5-8	-	TRBJ2-1	CASSFFVAGPISSYNEQFF	TGTGCCAGCAGCTTTTTTGTTGCGGGACCGATAAGCTCCTACAATGAGCAGTTCTTC
few	TRBV28	TRBD1	TRBJ2-7	CASSLDRVHEQYF	TGTGCCAGCAGTTTAGACAGGGTCCACGAGCAGTACTTC
-	TRBV3-1/TRBV3-2	-	TRBJ2-1	CASSQVPTAHNEQFF	TGTGCCAGCAGCCAAGTCCCGACTGCCCACAATGAGCAGTTCTTC
-	TRBV24-1	TRBD1	TRBJ2-1	CATSATKGTGASSSYNEQFF	TGTGCCACCAGTGCCACTAAGGGGACAGGGGCGTCGAGCTCCTACAATGAGCAGTTCTTC
-	TRBV2	-	TRBJ2-2	CASISRDRAGELFF	TGTGCCAGCATTTCCAGGGATAGAGCCGGGGAGCTGTTTTTT
-	TRBV4-1	-	TRBJ2-1	CASSQGREPYNEQFF	TGCGCCAGCAGCCAAGGGAGGGAGCCTTACAATGAGCAGTTCTTC
-	TRBV7-2	TRBD1	TRBJ1-1	CATREIRDRGTEAFF	TGTGCCACACGTGAGATCCGGGACAGGGGAACTGAAGCTTTCTTT
-	TRBV5-1	-	TRBJ2-3	CASSLGPTSTDTQYF	TGCGCCAGCAGCTTGGGGCCCACGAGCACAGATACGCAGTATTTT
-	TRBV3-1/TRBV3-2	TRBD1	TRBJ1-3	CASSLGTGGGNTIYF	TGTGCCAGCAGCCTTGGGACAGGAGGTGGAAACACCATATATTTT
-	TRBV4-1	-	TRBJ1-2	CASSRGQGYTF	TGCGCCAGCAGCCGTGGTCAGGGCTACACCTTC
-	TRBV6-2/TRBV6-3	TRBD2	TRBJ2-1	CASSYLAGGPVNEQFF	TGTGCCAGCAGTTACCTGGCGGGAGGGCCGGTCAATGAGCAGTTCTTC
-	TRBV2	-	TRBJ1-2	CASSTGLFGYTF	TGTGCCAGCAGTACAGGGTTGTTTGGCTACACCTTC
-	TRBV5-1	TRBD2	TRBJ2-2	CASTLGSSGRAGELFF	TGCGCCAGCACCTTAGGCTCTAGCGGGAGGGCCGGGGAGCTGTTTTTT
-	TRBV23-1	-	TRBJ2-1	CASSQREAGGSYNEQFF	TGCGCCAGCAGTCAAAGGGAGGCGGGTGGCTCCTACAATGAGCAGTTCTTC
few	TRBV5-1	TRBD2	TRBJ2-7	CASSSSGRLNEQYF	TGCGCCAGCAGTAGTAGCGGGAGGTTAAACGAGCAGTACTTC
-	TRBV18	-	TRBJ2-2	CASSPEALNTGELFF	TGTGCCAGCTCACCAGAGGCATTAAACACCGGGGAGCTGTTTTTT
-	TRBV19	TRBD2	TRBJ2-1	CASTSSGRRNEQFF	TGTGCCAGTACCTCTAGCGGGAGGAGGAATGAGCAGTTCTTC
-	TRBV20-1	-	TRBJ2-2	CSAGPKGELFF	TGCAGTGCTGGGCCGAAGGGGGAGCTGTTTTTT
-	TRBV2	TRBD1	TRBJ1-5	CASSENRGHQPQHF	TGTGCCAGCAGTGAAAACAGGGGCCACCAGCCCCAGCATTTT
-	TRBV29-1	-	TRBJ2-2	CSVSGTRNTGELFF	TGCAGCGTTTCAGGGACACGGAACACCGGGGAGCTGTTTTTT
-	TRBV3-1/TRBV3-2	TRBD2	TRBJ2-3	CASSHPLAGGGTDTQYF	TGTGCCAGCAGCCATCCACTAGCGGGAGGGGGCACAGATACGCAGTATTTT
-	TRBV3-1/TRBV3-2	TRBD1	TRBJ2-7	CASSRGAGGLDEQYF	TGTGCCAGCAGTCGGGGCGCAGGGGGCTTGGACGAGCAGTACTTC
-	TRBV29-1	-	TRBJ1-1	CSVESPIGGTEAFF	TGCAGCGTTGAGTCGCCGATCGGGGGCACTGAAGCTTTCTTT
-	TRBV12-3/TRBV12-4	-	TRBJ1-2	CASTASDYGYTF	TGTGCCAGCACCGCATCGGACTATGGCTACACCTTC
-	TRBV24-1	-	TRBJ2-1	CATSDPRTAHNEQFF	TGTGCCACCAGTGATCCCCGGACAGCACACAATGAGCAGTTCTTC
-	TRBV19	TRBD2	TRBJ2-1	CASSRLAGNNEQFF	TGTGCCAGTAGTAGACTAGCGGGTAACAATGAGCAGTTCTTC
-	TRBV6-5	TRBD1	TRBJ2-7	CASSYSRTGPSYEQYF	TGTGCCAGCAGTTACAGTCGGACAGGACCCTCTTACGAGCAGTACTTC
once	TRBV27	-	TRBJ2-1	CASSPKVGGVNRITYNEQFF	TGTGCCAGCAGCCCGAAGGTGGGAGGCGTTAACAGAATCACCTACAATGAGCAGTTCTTC
-	TRBV5-1	TRBD1	TRBJ1-6	CASSYRDRGMSPLHF	TGCGCCAGCAGCTACCGGGACAGGGGTATGTCACCCCTCCACTTT
-	TRBV28	-	TRBJ2-1	CASSLWRRRDNEQFF	TGTGCCAGCAGTTTATGGCGAAGGCGGGACAATGAGCAGTTCTTC
-	TRBV7-9	TRBD1	TRBJ2-5	CASSLALPGQGQETQYF	TGTGCCAGCAGCTTAGCGCTCCCGGGACAGGGACAAGAGACCCAGTACTTC
-	TRBV19	-	TRBJ2-1	CASSIPGSFYNEQFF	TGTGCCAGTAGTATCCCCGGGAGCTTTTACAATGAGCAGTTCTTC
once	TRBV5-4	TRBD2	TRBJ2-1	CASSFGLDWNEQFF	TGTGCCAGCAGCTTCGGACTAGATTGGAATGAGCAGTTCTTC
few	TRBV5-1	TRBD2	TRBJ2-1	CASSLRGVGGRMDEQFF	TGCGCCAGCAGCTTGCGTGGGGTTGGCGGGAGAATGGATGAGCAGTTCTTC
-	TRBV6-5	TRBD1	TRBJ2-7	CASRPGQGDEQYF	TGTGCCAGCCGTCCGGGACAGGGGGACGAGCAGTACTTC